This TCR beta chain was captured in a study of cytomegalovirus exposure and HLA in healthy donors. The length of the CDR3 is 12 residues. CDR1 is MNHEY and CDR2 is SMNVEV in the germline V gene (reference sequence). Trimming removed 5 bases at V and 7 bases at J, with 9 bases between. Data came from immunoSEQ multiplex PCR; TCRdb stores just in-frame clones and leaves some out. The table records over 120,000 clones, approximately 94% of them present only once. A word on this clone: Antigen specificity is unknown.

Overall study results and limits: Most TCR sequences proved rare, with some public TCRs found in many donors.

Sequencing input: PBMCs. The clonotype comes from a man younger than 35 in good health and CMV-seropositive. The chain employs TRBV27 and TRBJ2-1, with TRBD2 as a possible D gene (6 bases). CDR3 nucleotide sequence: TGTGCCAGCAGTCCGAGCGGGAATGAGCAGTTCTTC. It yields the protein CASSPSGNEQFF.